These 5 T cell receptor beta chains came from one sample sequenced in a study of blood T cell repertoires in COVID-19. Profiling relied on immunoSEQ multiplex PCR, and the TCRdb table lists in-frame clones only, not all of them. The sample contains 100,000 to 150,000 clones, about 90% of which appear only once. Material for sequencing was peripheral blood. These receptors originate from a man in his fifties with active COVID-19.

The chain has TRBV27 and TRBJ1-1, with a tentative D call TRBD1 (5 bases). Trimming stripped 5 bases from V and 5 bases from J, with 9 bases between. The germline V gene encodes CDR1 MNHEY and CDR2 SMNVEV (reference sequence). CDR3 length equals 12 residues. The CDR3 sequence is CASSPRGTEAFF. CDR3 DNA sequence: TGTGCCAGCAGTCCCCGGGGGACTGAAGCTTTCTTT.

The chain carries TRBV11-2 and TRBJ2-5; 8 bases match TRBD2. CDR3 size: 14 residues. Germline values: CDR1 SGHAT, CDR2 FQNNGV. The V segment lost 1 base and the J segment 7 bases; nucleotides outside the gene matches: 5. The CDR3 DNA reads TGTGCCAGCAGCTTAGCGGGGGGGGCTGGGACCCAGTACTTC. It yields the protein CASSLAGGAGTQYF.

CDR3 DNA sequence: TGTGCCAGCAGCTTAGGACAGGGGGTTGAAAAACTGTTTTTT. Protein: CASSLGQGVEKLFF. The rearrangement uses TRBV7-9 and TRBJ1-4, with 9 bases lining up with TRBD1. From germline, CDR1 is SEHNR and CDR2 FQNEAQ (reference sequence). Germline trimming cut 1 base from V and 7 bases from J; bases unmatched to any gene: 1. The CDR3 covers 14 residues.

The genes are TRBV5-1 and TRBJ1-1; D is unresolved. Germline lookup yields CDR1 SGHRS and CDR2 YFSETQ. The CDR3 length is 15 residues. Deletions cut 2 bases from V and 1 base from J, with 12 bases between. The CDR3 loop is CASSFDIDKNTEAFF. The CDR3 DNA reads TGCGCCAGCAGCTTCGACATCGACAAGAACACTGAAGCTTTCTTT. The whole variable domain, remainder taken from reference TRBV5-1 and TRBJ1-1, is KAGVTQTPRYLIKTRGQQVTLSCSPISGHRSVSWYQQTPGQGLQFLFEYFSETQRNKGNFPGRFSGRQFSNSRSEMNVSTLELGDSALYLCASSFDIDKNTEAFFGQGTRLTVV.

The chain joins TRBV4-2 to TRBJ2-3, with TRBD2 matching 11 bases. The CDR3 runs 18 residues. V lost 4 bases to trimming and J lost 1 base; unmatched junction nucleotides: 10. Germline-derived CDR1 and CDR2 are LGHNA and YNFKEQ. DNA of the CDR3: TGTGCCAGCAGCCGCACACTAGCGGGGGTGTCTGGCACAGATACGCAGTATTTT. It specifies CASSRTLAGVSGTDTQYF.